This TCR beta chain came from a study of Ad26.COV2.S vaccination and SARS-CoV-2 variants (dated by TCRdb to 2020 to 2022). About the full investigation: Vaccine-arm donors were drawn from COV1001, a multicentre, randomized, double-blind, placebo-controlled phase I-IIa trial of Ad26.COV2.S in healthy adults. Ad26.COV2.S was administered intramuscularly at 5 x 10^10 or 1 x 10^11 viral particles, either as a single shot or as two shots given 56 days apart. TCRbeta repertoire sequencing served as the tool for gauging how specific and how broad the SARS-CoV-2-reactive T cell receptors were following Ad26.COV2.S vaccination. Blinding of investigators to trial group allocation was maintained during experiments and outcome assessment. Participants in the trial were split at random into five groups of five each, receiving low-dose or high-dose Ad26.COV2.S once or twice, or else placebo on both occasions. A total of approximately 32 samples were included in the TCR-sequenced set, comprising about 20 Ad26.COV2.S vaccine recipients, 5 placebo recipients and 8 SARS-CoV-2 convalescent individuals.

Broader findings and caveats from the paper: The study was not powered for comparison of responses between vaccine doses or regimens. Comparable non-spike TCR breadth was observed between vaccine and placebo recipients, consistent with only spike being contained in the vaccine. According to the authors, total T cell responses may have been underestimated by the TCR breadth and depth analyses. Higher spike-specific TCR breadth was observed in Ad26.COV2.S recipients than in placebo recipients (P = 0.0014). After vaccination, substantial breadth of spike-specific CD8+ and CD4+ T cell responses was reported.

The immunoSEQ Assay was the method used to sequence TCRbeta CDR3 regions. After extraction, genomic DNA underwent amplification by bias-controlled multiplex PCR, followed by high-throughput sequencing. The study's processing was this. To quantify the absolute abundance of every unique TCRbeta CDR3 region, sequences were collapsed and filtered. Usable DNA was measured by amplifying reference genes present in all nucleated cells, and TCRbeta template counts were normalized to that usable DNA to estimate T cell fraction. Repertoire TCRs were annotated as SARS-CoV-2-specific by exact matching of V gene, CDR3 amino acid sequence and J gene to a known reactive TCR set. The reference SARS-CoV-2 TCR set came from MIRA and was filtered for enrichment in COVID-19-positive ImmuneCODE repertoires, removing public or cross-reactive TCRs. Using the MIRA antigens, annotated TCRs were further analysed by specific ORF or by position within an ORF. Depth was the summed frequency of annotated unique rearrangements, while breadth was defined as annotated unique rearrangements over total unique productive rearrangements. TCR breadth was compared between groups using two-sided Wilcoxon rank-sum tests. TCRdb retrieved this table from immuneACCESS and kept in-frame rearrangements only. Not all clones are present; in checked studies, unresolved V genes account for under half, and no reason is known for the remainder. D and trimming come from the DNA, and the V and J calls and clone size come from that table. The sample data list hundreds of thousands of clones, and over 75% of these were observed just once. Of the sample, around 3.5% is held by the ten largest clones.

A remark on this clone: Its specific antigen is unknown. The sample holds no much larger clone one base away, and base qualities are not on file.

CDR1 and CDR2 are read off the germline V gene as ENHRY and SYGVKD. Including cysteine and phenylalanine, the CDR3 has 14 amino acids. Only the CDR3 DNA stays, 42 bases, in frame from base 1. Unmatched junction bases come to 8, with V trimmed by 4 bases and J by 6 bases. The sample's treatment or condition, from its label and the paper: 15 to 20 received Ad26.COV2.S at low or high dose, single or two shots; several received placebo; per-sample allocation not given. Repertoires of vaccine and placebo recipients were sequenced from samples taken on day 63 after the first injection. In Cohort 1b, around 23 adults aged 18-55 years were enrolled at a single site in Boston, USA, between 29 July and 7 August 2020. Ad26.COV2.S was a replication-incompetent adenovirus type 26 vector that expressed a prefusion-stabilized SARS-CoV-2 spike protein derived from the original Wuhan strain.

The clonotype originates from a person aged 18-65 years who received the Ad26.COV2.S COVID-19 vaccine or a placebo. In this chain, TRBV10-3 is recombined with TRBJ1-2, and 7 bases in between align with TRBD1. This sample comprised peripheral blood, obtained in a trial of Ad26.COV2.S vaccine versus placebo. The nucleotide sequence reads TGTGCCATCAGTGGAAGGAGGGGGCCGGATGGCTACACCTTC. Its translation is CAISGRRGPDGYTF.